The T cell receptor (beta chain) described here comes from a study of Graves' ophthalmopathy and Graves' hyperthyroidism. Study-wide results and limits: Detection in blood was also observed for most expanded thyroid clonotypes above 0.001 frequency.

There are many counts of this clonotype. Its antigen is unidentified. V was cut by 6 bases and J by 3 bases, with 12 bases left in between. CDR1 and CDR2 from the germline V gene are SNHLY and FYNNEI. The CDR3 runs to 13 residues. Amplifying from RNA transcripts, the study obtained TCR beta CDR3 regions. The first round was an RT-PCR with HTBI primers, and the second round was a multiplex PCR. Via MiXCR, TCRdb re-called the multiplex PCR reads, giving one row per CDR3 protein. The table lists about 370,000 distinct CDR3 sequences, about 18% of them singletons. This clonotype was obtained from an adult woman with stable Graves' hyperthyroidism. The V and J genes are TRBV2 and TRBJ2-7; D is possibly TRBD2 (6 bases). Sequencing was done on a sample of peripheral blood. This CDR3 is CASRGDSLYEQYF. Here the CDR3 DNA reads TGTGCCAGCAGGGGGGACTCACTCTACGAGCAGTACTTC.